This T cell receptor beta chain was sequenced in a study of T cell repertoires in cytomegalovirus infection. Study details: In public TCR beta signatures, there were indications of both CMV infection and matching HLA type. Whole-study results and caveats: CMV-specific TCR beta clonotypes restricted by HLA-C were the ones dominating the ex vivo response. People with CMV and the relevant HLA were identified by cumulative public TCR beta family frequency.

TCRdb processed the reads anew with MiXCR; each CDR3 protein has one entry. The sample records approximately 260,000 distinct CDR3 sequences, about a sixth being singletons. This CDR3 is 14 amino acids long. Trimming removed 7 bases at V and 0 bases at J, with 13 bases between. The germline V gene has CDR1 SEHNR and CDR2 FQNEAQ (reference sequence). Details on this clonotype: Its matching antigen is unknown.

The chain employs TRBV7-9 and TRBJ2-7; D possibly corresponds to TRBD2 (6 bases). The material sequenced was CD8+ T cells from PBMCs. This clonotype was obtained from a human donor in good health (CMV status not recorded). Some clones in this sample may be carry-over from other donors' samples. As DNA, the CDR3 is TGTGCCAGCACCTGGTCCGGGAGCTCCTACGAGCAGTACTTC. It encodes CASTWSGSSYEQYF.